A single sample is the source of the 20 T cell receptor beta chains below, sequenced in a study of blood T cell repertoires in COVID-19. The data were produced by immunoSEQ multiplex PCR, yet TCRdb's version contains in-frame clones alone and is incomplete. This sample has about 120,000 clones, with 82% found just once. The sample was peripheral blood. Receptors originate from a woman in her 70s with acute or convalescent COVID-19.

V usage is TRBV6-5 and J usage is TRBJ2-1; TRBD1 matches at 8 bases. V dropped 2 bases and J dropped 7; count of bases not matched to a gene: 10. This CDR3 contains 16 residues. Germline CDR1 MNHEY, CDR2 SVGAGI. CDR3 sequence: CASSYEGPTGVNEQFF. DNA of the CDR3: TGTGCCAGCAGTTACGAAGGCCCGACAGGGGTTAATGAGCAGTTCTTC.

The chain joins TRBV14 to TRBJ2-3; 8 bases are a match to TRBD2. CDR1 and CDR2 from the germline V gene are SGHDN and FVKESK. V dropped 2 bases and J dropped 2; count of bases not matched to a gene: 9. CDR3 length: 17 residues. The CDR3 reads CASSQFFGGAFTDTQYF. The DNA for the CDR3 is TGTGCCAGCAGCCAATTTTTCGGGGGGGCCTTCACAGATACGCAGTATTTT.

This chain connects TRBV6-5 to TRBJ2-5; 16 bases are shared with TRBD2. Losses at the gene ends were 6 bases for V and 8 bases for J; bases not matched to a gene: 6. The CDR3 has 15 amino acids. Germline V gives CDR1 MNHEY, CDR2 SVGAGI. In DNA form, the CDR3 reads TGTGCCAGCAGCCTCGGGACTAGCGGGGGGGAAACCCAGTACTTC. It translates to CASSLGTSGGETQYF.

The chain couples TRBV21-1 to TRBJ1-5; the D call TRBD1 from the table was never checked on the DNA. TRBV21-1 is a listed pseudogene. This CDR3 has 16 amino acids. The CDR3 spells CASSSRIQGLNQPQHF. The DNA of the CDR3 is TGTGCCAGCAGCAGTAGAATACAGGGGCTAAATCAGCCCCAGCATTTT.

The chain couples TRBV30 to TRBJ1-1; possible D gene TRBD1, 6 bases. Trimming took off 2 bases at V and 3 bases at J, with 7 bases between the two ends. The germline V gene has CDR1 GTSNPN and CDR2 SVGIG (reference sequence). The CDR3 covers 12 residues. CDR3 coding DNA: TGTGCCTGGAGTAGGGGGTACACTGAAGCTTTCTTT. Translated: CAWSRGYTEAFF.

The chain has TRBV19 and TRBJ1-1; D possibly corresponds to TRBD1 (6 bases). The CDR3 sequence is 14 residues long. Germline V gene sequence: CDR1 LNHDA, CDR2 SQIVND (reference sequence). V shed 9 bases and J shed 0 bases, with 14 bases lying between them. CDR3 sequence (DNA): TGTGCCAGCGTCCAACAGGGACTGAACACTGAAGCTTTCTTT. Residues: CASVQQGLNTEAFF.

The chain combines TRBV6-4 with TRBJ1-1, with D hard to call. Germline CDR1 MRHNA, CDR2 SNTAGT. With 2 bases removed from V and 8 bases from J, the gap between germline ends came to 33 bases. The CDR3 is 20 amino acids. For the CDR3, the DNA is TGTGCCAGCAGTGACGCGGGTCATGGGAGTTCCAATGTTGCAGAGGGCGAAGCTTTCTTT. It yields the protein CASSDAGHGSSNVAEGEAFF.

The rearrangement uses TRBV3-1 (or the pseudogene TRBV3-2) and TRBJ2-3; TRBD2 aligns across 12 bases. The CDR3 consists of 16 residues. Germline V gives CDR1 LGHDT, CDR2 YNNKEL (reference sequence). J was trimmed by 6 bases and V by 4 bases; bases with no gene match: 8. CDR3 protein: CASSPLAGGPSDTQYF. The CDR3 DNA sequence: TGTGCCAGCAGCCCTCTAGCGGGGGGGCCGTCTGATACGCAGTATTTT.

The chain employs TRBV11-2 and TRBJ2-5, with TRBD2 matching over 12 bases. CDR3 length: 16 residues. The J segment lost 0 bases and the V segment lost 5 bases, leaving 4 bases of the junction unmatched. Germline CDR1 reads SGHAT; CDR2 reads FQNNGV. Here the CDR3 reads CASSTGTSGYQETQYF. The CDR3 DNA is TGTGCCAGCAGCACCGGGACTAGCGGGTACCAAGAGACCCAGTACTTC.

The chain links TRBV29-1 to TRBJ1-1; 8 bases line up with TRBD1. CDR3 length: 14 residues. V was clipped by 6 bases and J by 1 base; unmatched bases: 7. Germline CDR1 SQVTM, CDR2 ANQGSEA. DNA for the CDR3: TGCAGCGTCACACTTGGACAGGGGAACACTGAAGCTTTCTTT. Its protein is CSVTLGQGNTEAFF. The full variable domain, with the rest looked up from reference TRBV29-1 and TRBJ1-1, is SAVISQKPSRDICQRGTSLTIQCQVDSQVTMMFWYRQQPGQSLTLIATANQGSEATYESGFVIDKFPISRPNLTFSTLTVSNMSPEDSSIYLCSVTLGQGNTEAFFGQGTRLTVV.

This clone was detected once. The chain carries TRBV5-4 and TRBJ1-2; 8 positions match TRBD1. The germline gives CDR1 SGHNT, CDR2 YYREEE (reference sequence). The CDR3 length is 13 residues. The V and J ends lost 5 bases and 8 bases, in that order; junction bases with no gene match: 8. The CDR3 coding sequence is TGTGCCAGCAGTCCAGACAGGGGATTCGGCTACACCTTC. Translated: CASSPDRGFGYTF.

V and J are TRBV7-8 and TRBJ2-5, with TRBD1 as a possible D gene (6 bases). Trimming removed 0 bases from V and 5 bases from J, with 13 bases in between. Germline CDR1 and CDR2: SGHVS and FQNEAQ. CDR3 length: 15 amino acids. The CDR3 region is CASSLAAGARETQYF. CDR3 DNA sequence: TGTGCCAGCAGCTTAGCAGCAGGGGCTAGGGAGACCCAGTACTTC.

V and J are TRBV18 and TRBJ1-3; no reliable D call. The CDR3 runs to 15 residues. V lost 2 bases, J lost 0 bases, and 8 bases lay in between. Germline V gene lookup returns CDR1 KGHSH and CDR2 LQKENI. DNA of the CDR3: TGTGCCAGCTCACCATCTAAAGTCTCTGGAAACACCATATATTTT. Translating gives CASSPSKVSGNTIYF.

The V gene is TRBV6-5, the J gene TRBJ1-1; 8 bases are shared with TRBD1. There are 16 residues in the CDR3. Looked up from germline, CDR1 is MNHEY and CDR2 is SVGAGI. J lost 5 bases, V lost 0 bases, and 8 bases had no gene match. This CDR3 reads CASSYSVGQGKTEAFF. The CDR3 DNA is TGTGCCAGCAGTTACTCGGTAGGACAGGGAAAAACTGAAGCTTTCTTT.

The rearrangement joins TRBV4-1 to TRBJ2-3; D not certain. This CDR3 has 13 residues. Trimming removed 2 bases at V and 0 bases at J, with 3 bases between. In germline, CDR1 is MGHRA, CDR2 YSYEKL. In nucleotides, the CDR3 is TGCGCCAGCAGCCAAACTAGCACAGATACGCAGTATTTT. Its protein is CASSQTSTDTQYF.

The chain carries TRBV7-9 and TRBJ2-2, with a tentative D call TRBD2 (5 bases). V was pared by 6 bases and J by 7 bases, with 21 bases between. This CDR3 region has 16 residues. CDR1 and CDR2 from the germline V gene are SEHNR and FQNEAQ (reference sequence). As DNA, the CDR3 is TGTGCCAGCAGGGGTGGACTGACCTCTTGGGGCGGGGAGCTGTTTTTT. Translation gives CASRGGLTSWGGELFF.

This chain connects TRBV5-1 to TRBJ1-2; 8 bases match TRBD1. Germline lookup yields CDR1 SGHRS and CDR2 YFSETQ. With 0 bases clipped from V and 4 bases from J, the junction kept 8 bases outside the gene matches. The CDR3 has 16 residues. In DNA, the CDR3 is TGCGCCAGCAGCTTGGAGGGTCAAACAGGGGGCTATGGCTACACCTTC. It encodes CASSLEGQTGGYGYTF.

The chain recombines TRBV7-9 with TRBJ2-1; 7 bases line up with TRBD1. The V gene's germline CDR1 is SEHNR and CDR2 FQNEAQ (reference sequence). This CDR3 region has 12 residues. V gave up 11 bases and J gave up 5 bases; unmatched junction bases: 6. CDR3 in amino acids: CAWDSKNNEQFF. The DNA for the CDR3 is TGTGCCTGGGACAGTAAAAACAATGAGCAGTTCTTC.

The V gene is TRBV5-6, the J gene TRBJ1-4; possible D gene TRBD1, 5 bases. Between the trimmed V and J ends, which lost 2 bases and 5 bases, there was a span of 10 bases. Per the germline V gene, CDR1 is SGHDT and CDR2 is YYEEEE. The CDR3 sequence is 14 residues long. CDR3: CASSFGAGNEKLFF. CDR3 nucleotides: TGTGCCAGCAGCTTTGGGGCAGGGAATGAAAAACTGTTTTTT.

This chain connects TRBV6-2 or TRBV6-3 to TRBJ2-3; TRBD1 matches at 12 bases. V was pared by 2 bases and J by 4 bases, with 7 bases of the junction left unmatched. Germline lookup yields CDR1 MNHEY and CDR2 SVGEGT. This CDR3 is built from 17 residues. The CDR3 DNA follows: TGTGCCAGCAGTTACACCATCGGGACAGGGGGCCCAGATACGCAGTATTTT. It specifies CASSYTIGTGGPDTQYF.